The source of this T cell receptor (beta chain) is a study of blood T cell repertoires in COVID-19. The J segment lost 10 bases and the V segment lost 5 bases, leaving 9 bases of the junction unmatched. Germline V CDR1 and CDR2: SGHAT, FQNNGV. The CDR3 extends over 15 amino acids. Clones were read by immunoSEQ multiplex PCR, and TCRdb kept only the in-frame ones, dropping some. The repertoire consists of around 100,000 clones, with around four fifths occurring once and the leading ten covering 4.5%. The sequenced sample consisted of peripheral blood. The clonotype was recovered from a human donor in a cohort sampled during active COVID-19. The V and J genes are TRBV11-2 and TRBJ1-6, with 9 bases matching TRBD1. The CDR3 nucleotides read TGTGCCAGCAGCCCACGGACAGGGGAGGGGTCACCCCTCCACTTT. Protein product: CASSPRTGEGSPLHF.